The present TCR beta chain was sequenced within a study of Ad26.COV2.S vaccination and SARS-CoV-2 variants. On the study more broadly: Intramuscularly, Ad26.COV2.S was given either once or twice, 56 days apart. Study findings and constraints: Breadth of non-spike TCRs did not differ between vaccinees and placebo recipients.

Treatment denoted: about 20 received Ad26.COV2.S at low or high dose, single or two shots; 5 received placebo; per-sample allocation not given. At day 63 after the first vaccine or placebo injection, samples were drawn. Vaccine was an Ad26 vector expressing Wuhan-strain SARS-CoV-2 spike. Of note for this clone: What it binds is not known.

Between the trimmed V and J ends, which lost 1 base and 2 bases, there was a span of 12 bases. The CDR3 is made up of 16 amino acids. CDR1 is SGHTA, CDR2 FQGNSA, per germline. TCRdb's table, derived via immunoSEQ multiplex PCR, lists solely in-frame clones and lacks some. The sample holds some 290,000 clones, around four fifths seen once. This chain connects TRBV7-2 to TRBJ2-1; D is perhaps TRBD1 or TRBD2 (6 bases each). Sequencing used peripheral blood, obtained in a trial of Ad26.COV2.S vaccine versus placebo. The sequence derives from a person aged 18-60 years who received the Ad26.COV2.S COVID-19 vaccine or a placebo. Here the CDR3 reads CASSLEAGTPYNEQFF. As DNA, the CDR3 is TGTGCCAGCAGCTTAGAGGCGGGGACACCCTACAATGAGCAGTTCTTC.